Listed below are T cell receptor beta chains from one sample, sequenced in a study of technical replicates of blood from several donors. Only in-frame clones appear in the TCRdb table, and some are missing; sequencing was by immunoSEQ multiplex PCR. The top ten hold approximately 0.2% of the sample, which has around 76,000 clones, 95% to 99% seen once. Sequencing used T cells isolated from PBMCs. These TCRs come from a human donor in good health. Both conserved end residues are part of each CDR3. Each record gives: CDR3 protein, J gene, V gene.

CDR3 protein: CASSIPGSSYNEQFF
J gene: TRBJ2-1
V gene: TRBV19

CDR3 protein: CSSQAEDYNEQFF
J gene: TRBJ2-1
V gene: TRBV29-1

CDR3 protein: CASSQALQGDYGYTF
J gene: TRBJ1-2
V gene: TRBV4-3

CDR3 protein: CASSFQEASGYTF
J gene: TRBJ1-2
V gene: TRBV5-1

CDR3 protein: CASSVVAGKPYNEQFF
J gene: TRBJ2-1
V gene: TRBV9

CDR3 protein: CASSLDSYNEQFF
J gene: TRBJ2-1
V gene: TRBV5-1

CDR3 protein: CASSWGTANTGELFF
J gene: TRBJ2-2
V gene: TRBV11-2

CDR3 protein: CASSDREGAEAFF
J gene: TRBJ1-1
V gene: TRBV9

CDR3 protein: CASSLAGGPPPYEQYF
J gene: TRBJ2-7
V gene: TRBV11-2

CDR3 protein: CASRIPPWTSGFDTQYF
J gene: TRBJ2-3
V gene: TRBV28

CDR3 protein: CASSEAPRENYEQYF
J gene: TRBJ2-7
V gene: TRBV6-1

CDR3 protein: CASSQGQVEETQYF
J gene: TRBJ2-5
V gene: TRBV18

CDR3 protein: CASSYRESYTF
J gene: TRBJ1-2
V gene: TRBV6-6

CDR3 protein: CASSVVDRALAGPSYNEQFF
J gene: TRBJ2-1
V gene: TRBV9

CDR3 protein: CSVEGGEETPEAFF
J gene: TRBJ1-1
V gene: TRBV29-1

CDR3 protein: CASSASGGRVDEQFF
J gene: TRBJ2-1
V gene: TRBV18

CDR3 protein: CASSSDRAYEQYF
J gene: TRBJ2-7
V gene: TRBV27

CDR3 protein: CASSLGTGGAGEQYF
J gene: TRBJ2-7
V gene: TRBV7-8

CDR3 protein: CASSDKFGLNQPQHF
J gene: TRBJ1-5
V gene: TRBV10-1

CDR3 protein: CACTGPFGYGYTF
J gene: TRBJ1-2
V gene: TRBV6-5

CDR3 protein: CASRPAGGKYEQFF
J gene: TRBJ2-1
V gene: TRBV6-1

CDR3 protein: CASSLSRTEAFF
J gene: TRBJ1-1
V gene: TRBV4-2

CDR3 protein: CASSPTSGRAYEQYF
J gene: TRBJ2-7
V gene: TRBV27

CDR3 protein: CASSPRESDTQYF
J gene: TRBJ2-3
V gene: TRBV11-2

CDR3 protein: CASSVEPTNEKLFF
J gene: TRBJ1-4
V gene: TRBV9

CDR3 protein: CASSGATYGYTF
J gene: TRBJ1-2
V gene: TRBV7-2

CDR3 protein: CASSYRQGRLTGYTF
J gene: TRBJ1-2
V gene: TRBV6-5

CDR3 protein: CSPSGFDEKTQYF
J gene: TRBJ2-5
V gene: TRBV29-1

CDR3 protein: CASSLEGLAGGLRDTQYF
J gene: TRBJ2-3
V gene: TRBV7-2

CDR3 protein: CASSPGTLNQPQHF
J gene: TRBJ1-5
V gene: TRBV19

CDR3 protein: CATSRDLAGGTDTQYF
J gene: TRBJ2-3
V gene: TRBV15

CDR3 protein: CASSYGPEGYTF
J gene: TRBJ1-2
V gene: TRBV6-5

CDR3 protein: CASSLYHRGTEAFF
J gene: TRBJ1-1
V gene: TRBV7-9

CDR3 protein: CAWSVAGTTEAFF
J gene: TRBJ1-1
V gene: TRBV30

CDR3 protein: CASSLNGNTEAFF
J gene: TRBJ1-1
V gene: TRBV7-2

CDR3 protein: CASSVGRTMNQPQHF
J gene: TRBJ1-5
V gene: TRBV9

CDR3 protein: CASSLAGQTYEQYF
J gene: TRBJ2-7
V gene: TRBV5-1

CDR3 protein: CASSSLAGLRYEQYF
J gene: .
V gene: TRBV6-5

CDR3 protein: CASSLARAYGYTF
J gene: TRBJ1-2
V gene: TRBV7-9

CDR3 protein: CASSLALQGNTEAFF
J gene: TRBJ1-1
V gene: TRBV5-1

CDR3 protein: CASSSSPSPYNEQFF
J gene: TRBJ2-1
V gene: TRBV7-3

CDR3 protein: CASSASTGNEQYF
J gene: TRBJ2-7
V gene: TRBV13

CDR3 protein: CASSFSSSYNEQFF
J gene: TRBJ2-1
V gene: TRBV7-9

CDR3 protein: CASSYSIGVGKGYTF
J gene: TRBJ1-2
V gene: TRBV6-5

CDR3 protein: CASTGTGGQPQHF
J gene: TRBJ1-5
V gene: TRBV19

CDR3 protein: CASSYSEFYGYTF
J gene: TRBJ1-2
V gene: TRBV6-6

CDR3 protein: CASSFRQGSLEAFF
J gene: TRBJ1-1
V gene: TRBV11-2

CDR3 protein: CATSRDRDPEKLFF
J gene: TRBJ1-4
V gene: TRBV15

CDR3 protein: CASSQERVAYEQYF
J gene: TRBJ2-7
V gene: TRBV4-1

CDR3 protein: CASSIDSGSTYEQYF
J gene: TRBJ2-7
V gene: TRBV19